The text below deals with one TCR beta chain. Its target is not known. This entry belongs to a study of cytomegalovirus exposure and HLA in healthy donors. Study background: The approximately 120 validation repertoires were reported in a later analysis to have been generated on the same platform as the 500 to 700 first-cohort repertoires.

V lost 8 bases and J lost 7; bases outside the gene matches: 10. CDR1 is MDHEN and CDR2 is SYDVKM in the germline V gene. The CDR3 is 14 residues long. The assay was immunoSEQ multiplex PCR, and TCRdb's table has in-frame clones only and misses some. The sample records more than 300,000 clones, more than 80% being singletons. Study-wide findings and caveats: Through in vitro validation, a few CMV-associated chains were shown to be specific for CMV antigens. Researchers counted around 150 TCR beta chains as cytomegalovirus-associated.

The receptor's source is a young woman in good health and CMV-seronegative. The source material was PBMCs. V usage is TRBV28 and J usage is TRBJ2-1; 8 bases match TRBD2. The chain's CDR3 is CASPSGTGGNEQFF. In DNA form, the CDR3 reads TGTGCCAGCCCATCCGGGACGGGGGGGAATGAGCAGTTCTTC.